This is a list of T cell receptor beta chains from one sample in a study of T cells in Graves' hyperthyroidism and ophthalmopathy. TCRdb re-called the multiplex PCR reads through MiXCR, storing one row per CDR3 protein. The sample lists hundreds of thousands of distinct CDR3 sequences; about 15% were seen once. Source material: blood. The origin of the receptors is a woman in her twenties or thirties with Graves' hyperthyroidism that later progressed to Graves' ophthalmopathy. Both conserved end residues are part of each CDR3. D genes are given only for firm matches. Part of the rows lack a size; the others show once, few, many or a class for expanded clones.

CDR3aa: CSARDRGTEAFF
CDR3nt: TGCAGTGCTAGAGACAGGGGCACTGAAGCTTTCTTT
v_gene: TRBV20-1
j_gene: TRBJ1-1
abundance: many
d_gene: -
len: 12

CDR3aa: CASSQEASGRAYEQYF
CDR3nt: TGTGCCAGCAGCCAAGAGGCTAGCGGGAGGGCCTACGAGCAGTACTTC
v_gene: TRBV7-2
j_gene: TRBJ2-7
abundance: -
d_gene: TRBD2
len: 16

CDR3aa: CASSLGPGREETQYF
CDR3nt: TGCGCCAGCAGCTTGGGACCCGGTAGGGAAGAGACCCAGTACTTC
v_gene: TRBV5-1
j_gene: TRBJ2-5
abundance: many
d_gene: -
len: 15

CDR3aa: CASSDSIGANQPQHF
CDR3nt: TGTGCCAGTAGCGATTCCATAGGCGCAAATCAGCCCCAGCATTTT
v_gene: TRBV19
j_gene: TRBJ1-5
abundance: many
d_gene: -
len: 15

CDR3aa: CASSSGYGGTQYF
CDR3nt: TGTGCCAGCAGTTCGGGGTACGGTGGGACCCAGTACTTC
v_gene: TRBV6-1
j_gene: TRBJ2-5
abundance: many
d_gene: -
len: 13

CDR3aa: CASSETGWLQYF
CDR3nt: TGTGCCAGCAGTGAGACAGGATGGTTGCAGTACTTC
v_gene: TRBV2
j_gene: TRBJ2-7
abundance: many
d_gene: -
len: 12

CDR3aa: CASSLSIGGDRGDGYTF
CDR3nt: TGTGCCAGCAGTTTATCAATTGGTGGTGACAGGGGGGATGGCTACACCTTC
v_gene: TRBV27
j_gene: TRBJ1-2
abundance: many
d_gene: TRBD1
len: 17

CDR3aa: CAISGEYEQYF
CDR3nt: TGTGCCATCAGTGGGGAATACGAGCAGTACTTC
v_gene: TRBV10-3
j_gene: TRBJ2-7
abundance: many
d_gene: -
len: 11

CDR3aa: CSARGDHNEQFF
CDR3nt: TGCAGTGCTAGGGGGGATCACAATGAGCAGTTCTTC
v_gene: TRBV20-1
j_gene: TRBJ2-1
abundance: few
d_gene: -
len: 12

CDR3aa: CASSMGRRTEAFF
CDR3nt: TGTGCCAGTAGTATGGGTCGGAGGACTGAAGCTTTCTTT
v_gene: TRBV19
j_gene: TRBJ1-1
abundance: few
d_gene: -
len: 13

CDR3aa: CASSRDAYGHSPLHF
CDR3nt: TGTGCCAGCAGTCGGGACGCTTACGGGCATTCACCCCTCCACTTT
v_gene: TRBV28
j_gene: TRBJ1-6
abundance: -
d_gene: -
len: 15

CDR3aa: CASSFPLGPQHF
CDR3nt: TGTGCCAGCAGTTTCCCCCTGGGGCCCCAGCATTTT
v_gene: TRBV12-3/TRBV12-4
j_gene: TRBJ1-5
abundance: many
d_gene: -
len: 12

CDR3aa: CASRQGQYTEAFF
CDR3nt: TGTGCCAGCCGACAAGGACAGTACACTGAAGCTTTCTTT
v_gene: TRBV12-3/TRBV12-4
j_gene: TRBJ1-1
abundance: many
d_gene: -
len: 13

CDR3aa: CSARDRASGHTDTQYF
CDR3nt: TGCAGTGCTAGAGATCGTGCTAGCGGACACACAGATACGCAGTATTTT
v_gene: TRBV20-1
j_gene: TRBJ2-3
abundance: many
d_gene: TRBD2
len: 16

CDR3aa: CASSQDEGVPNYGYTF
CDR3nt: TGTGCCAGCAGCCAAGATGAGGGTGTACCTAACTATGGCTACACCTTC
v_gene: TRBV4-2
j_gene: TRBJ1-2
abundance: -
d_gene: -
len: 16

CDR3aa: CASSLALGYGNEKLFF
CDR3nt: TGTGCCAGCAGTTTGGCGTTAGGCTACGGTAATGAAAAACTGTTTTTT
v_gene: TRBV27
j_gene: TRBJ1-4
abundance: many
d_gene: -
len: 16

CDR3aa: CSAKDSSGSTYEQYF
CDR3nt: TGCAGTGCTAAAGACTCTAGCGGGAGTACCTACGAGCAGTACTTC
v_gene: TRBV20-1
j_gene: TRBJ2-7
abundance: many
d_gene: TRBD2
len: 15

CDR3aa: CASSHSRQGSYSNQPQHF
CDR3nt: TGTGCCAGCAGCCACTCACGACAGGGATCGTATAGCAATCAGCCCCAGCATTTT
v_gene: TRBV5-6
j_gene: TRBJ1-5
abundance: many
d_gene: TRBD1
len: 18

CDR3aa: CASSFGRAGETQYF
CDR3nt: TGTGCCAGCAGTTTCGGCAGGGCGGGAGAGACCCAGTACTTC
v_gene: TRBV28
j_gene: TRBJ2-5
abundance: -
d_gene: -
len: 14

CDR3aa: CNVEGLKGRTEAFF
CDR3nt: TGCAACGTTGAAGGGCTTAAAGGGCGCACTGAAGCTTTCTTT
v_gene: TRBV29-1
j_gene: TRBJ1-1
abundance: few
d_gene: -
len: 14

CDR3aa: CSARGFGGDTEAFF
CDR3nt: TGCAGTGCTAGAGGATTTGGGGGGGACACTGAAGCTTTCTTT
v_gene: TRBV20-1
j_gene: TRBJ1-1
abundance: few
d_gene: -
len: 14

CDR3aa: CASGTAGRSTDTQYF
CDR3nt: TGTGCCAGCGGGACAGCGGGGAGAAGCACAGATACGCAGTATTTT
v_gene: TRBV28
j_gene: TRBJ2-3
abundance: many
d_gene: -
len: 15

CDR3aa: CASSEYYIRDNGGDEQFF
CDR3nt: TGTGCCAGCAGTGAATATTACATCAGAGACAACGGGGGCGATGAGCAGTTCTTC
v_gene: TRBV25-1
j_gene: TRBJ2-1
abundance: few
d_gene: -
len: 18

CDR3aa: CASSKDTLETQYF
CDR3nt: TGTGCCAGCAGCAAAGACACTTTAGAGACCCAGTACTTC
v_gene: TRBV7-9
j_gene: TRBJ2-5
abundance: -
d_gene: -
len: 13

CDR3aa: CSVPWGGSTDTQYF
CDR3nt: TGCAGCGTCCCTTGGGGGGGTTCCACAGATACGCAGTATTTT
v_gene: TRBV29-1
j_gene: TRBJ2-3
abundance: -
d_gene: TRBD2
len: 14

CDR3aa: CSARRQSSYEQYF
CDR3nt: TGCAGTGCTCGTAGACAGAGCTCCTACGAGCAGTACTTC
v_gene: TRBV20-1
j_gene: TRBJ2-7
abundance: few
d_gene: -
len: 13

CDR3aa: CASSLDLRGGSGNEQFF
CDR3nt: TGTGCCAGCAGCTTAGATCTTCGCGGCGGGAGTGGCAATGAGCAGTTCTTC
v_gene: TRBV11-2
j_gene: TRBJ2-1
abundance: many
d_gene: TRBD2
len: 17

CDR3aa: CASSLETRREQFF
CDR3nt: TGTGCCAGCAGCTTAGAAACCAGGAGAGAGCAGTTCTTC
v_gene: TRBV7-6
j_gene: TRBJ2-1
abundance: few
d_gene: -
len: 13

CDR3aa: CASSERIGLAGGYEQYF
CDR3nt: TGTGCCAGCAGTGAACGCATTGGACTAGCGGGAGGGTACGAGCAGTACTTC
v_gene: TRBV25-1
j_gene: TRBJ2-7
abundance: -
d_gene: TRBD2
len: 17

CDR3aa: CASSESLGYEQYF
CDR3nt: TGTGCCAGCAGTGAATCCCTGGGCTACGAGCAGTACTTC
v_gene: TRBV2
j_gene: TRBJ2-7
abundance: many
d_gene: -
len: 13

CDR3aa: CASSTRGRNSPLHF
CDR3nt: TGTGCCAGCAGTACCAGGGGGCGTAATTCACCCCTCCACTTT
v_gene: TRBV6-1
j_gene: TRBJ1-6
abundance: few
d_gene: TRBD1
len: 14

CDR3aa: CASSVVSGEYF
CDR3nt: TGTGCCAGCAGTGTGGTGTCAGGGGAGTATTTT
v_gene: TRBV7-2
j_gene: TRBJ2-3
abundance: -
d_gene: -
len: 11

CDR3aa: CAISGTGPTSEKLFF
CDR3nt: TGTGCCATCAGTGGGACAGGCCCAACGAGTGAAAAACTGTTTTTT
v_gene: TRBV10-3
j_gene: TRBJ1-4
abundance: -
d_gene: TRBD1
len: 15

CDR3aa: CASTQGQGATDTQYF
CDR3nt: TGTGCCTCCACTCAGGGACAGGGAGCCACAGATACGCAGTATTTT
v_gene: TRBV6-1
j_gene: TRBJ2-3
abundance: many
d_gene: TRBD1
len: 15

CDR3aa: CASSLRASYEQYF
CDR3nt: TGTGCCAGCAGCTTACGGGCCAGCTACGAGCAGTACTTC
v_gene: TRBV11-2
j_gene: TRBJ2-7
abundance: many
d_gene: -
len: 13

CDR3aa: CASSYFTGNYGYTF
CDR3nt: TGTGCCAGCAGTTACTTCACAGGGAACTATGGCTACACCTTC
v_gene: TRBV6-6
j_gene: TRBJ1-2
abundance: many
d_gene: -
len: 14

CDR3aa: CASSLSWDTTYEQYF
CDR3nt: TGTGCCAGCAGTTTATCGTGGGACACCACCTACGAGCAGTACTTC
v_gene: TRBV27
j_gene: TRBJ2-7
abundance: few
d_gene: -
len: 15

CDR3aa: CAYGQAPVGDTQYF
CDR3nt: TGTGCCTACGGACAGGCCCCTGTGGGAGATACGCAGTATTTT
v_gene: TRBV30
j_gene: TRBJ2-3
abundance: many
d_gene: TRBD1
len: 14

CDR3aa: CASSYWDTAKASNYGYTF
CDR3nt: TGTGCCAGCAGTTATTGGGACACCGCTAAAGCCTCTAACTATGGCTACACCTTC
v_gene: TRBV6-1
j_gene: TRBJ1-2
abundance: many
d_gene: -
len: 18

CDR3aa: CASSLNSWANVLTF
CDR3nt: TGTGCCAGCAGTTTAAACAGTTGGGCCAACGTCCTGACTTTC
v_gene: TRBV27
j_gene: TRBJ2-6
abundance: few
d_gene: -
len: 14

CDR3aa: CASSQATSGNTIYF
CDR3nt: TGTGCCAGCAGCCAAGCTACTTCTGGAAACACCATATATTTT
v_gene: TRBV14
j_gene: TRBJ1-3
abundance: many
d_gene: -
len: 14

CDR3aa: CATTPEQTNTGELFF
CDR3nt: TGTGCCACCACTCCGGAGCAGACGAACACCGGGGAGCTGTTTTTT
v_gene: TRBV12-3/TRBV12-4
j_gene: TRBJ2-2
abundance: -
d_gene: -
len: 15

CDR3aa: CASGLGRTGGGYTF
CDR3nt: TGTGCTAGTGGTTTGGGCCGGACAGGGGGCGGCTACACCTTC
v_gene: TRBV12-5
j_gene: TRBJ1-2
abundance: many
d_gene: TRBD1
len: 14

CDR3aa: CASSDLQGHEQYF
CDR3nt: TGCGCCAGCAGCGATCTACAGGGTCACGAGCAGTACTTC
v_gene: TRBV5-1
j_gene: TRBJ2-7
abundance: many
d_gene: -
len: 13

CDR3aa: CASNMARDGYGYTF
CDR3nt: TGTGCCAGTAATATGGCAAGGGATGGCTATGGCTACACCTTC
v_gene: TRBV19
j_gene: TRBJ1-2
abundance: many
d_gene: -
len: 14

CDR3aa: CASSQDIRTYGYTF
CDR3nt: TGCGCCAGCAGCCAAGACATCCGGACCTATGGCTACACCTTC
v_gene: TRBV2
j_gene: TRBJ1-2
abundance: once
d_gene: -
len: 14

CDR3aa: CASSLLDRDNYGYTF
CDR3nt: TGTGCCAGCAGTTTACTGGATCGGGATAACTATGGCTACACCTTC
v_gene: TRBV28
j_gene: TRBJ1-2
abundance: many
d_gene: -
len: 15

CDR3aa: CASMTGRDTGELFF
CDR3nt: TGTGCCAGTATGACAGGGAGGGACACCGGGGAGCTGTTTTTT
v_gene: TRBV19
j_gene: TRBJ2-2
abundance: few
d_gene: -
len: 14

CDR3aa: CASSQVDREYSEQYF
CDR3nt: TGTGCCAGCAGCCAAGTAGACAGGGAGTATTCCGAGCAGTACTTC
v_gene: TRBV4-2
j_gene: TRBJ2-7
abundance: -
d_gene: TRBD1
len: 15